The 32 T cell receptor beta chains listed next were all sequenced from one sample in a study of blood T cell repertoires in COVID-19. The protocol was immunoSEQ multiplex PCR, while the TCRdb copy is restricted to in-frame clones and leaves out a portion. The sample records 90,000 to 100,000 clones, around nine tenths being singletons. The sample taken for sequencing was peripheral blood. The receptors were gathered from a man in his fifties or sixties with acute or convalescent COVID-19.

V and J are TRBV7-2 and TRBJ2-1; D perhaps matches TRBD1 (5 bases). CDR1 SGHTA and CDR2 FQGNSA come from the germline V gene. Trimming shortened V by 1 base and J by 13 bases, and 14 bases separated the two germline ends. CDR3 length: 13 amino acids. CDR3 in DNA: TGTGCCAGCAGCTTAGGAGTTCGGACATCTCAGTTCTTC. It codes for CASSLGVRTSQFF. The entire variable domain, with the rest obtained from reference TRBV7-2 and TRBJ2-1, is as follows: GAGVSQSPSNKVTEKGKDVELRCDPISGHTALYWYRQSLGQGLEFLIYFQGNSAPDKSGLPSDRFSAERTGGSVSTLTIQRTQQEDSAVYLCASSLGVRTSQFFGPGTRLTVL.

The chain joins TRBV21-1 to TRBJ2-2; the DNA was not used to check the table's D call, TRBD2. TRBV21-1 is listed as a pseudogene. This CDR3 has 17 residues. The CDR3 DNA reads as TGTGCCAGCAGCAAAGCGCGAAACTTGTATAACACCGGGGAGCTGTTTTTT. This gives the protein CASSKARNLYNTGELFF.

The rearrangement links TRBV7-8 to TRBJ2-3; D might be TRBD2 (6 bases). The CDR3 is made up of 16 amino acids. Trimming shortened V by 1 base and J by 3 bases, and 14 bases separated the two germline ends. Germline loops: CDR1 SGHVS, CDR2 FQNEAQ. In DNA form, the CDR3 reads TGTGCCAGCAGCTTAGTAACGGGAGCGGCGACAGATACGCAGTATTTT. Translation gives CASSLVTGAATDTQYF.

The V gene is TRBV5-1, the J gene TRBJ1-3, with TRBD1 identical over 7 bases. V dropped 2 bases and J dropped 4; count of bases not matched to a gene: 6. The CDR3 loop spans 15 amino acids. CDR1 and CDR2 from the germline V gene are SGHRS and YFSETQ. CDR3 sequence reads: CASSLPGTEGNTIYF. The CDR3 nucleotides are TGCGCCAGCAGCTTACCGGGGACAGAAGGAAACACCATATATTTT.

The rearrangement uses TRBV10-3 and TRBJ2-1; 13 bases are a match to TRBD2. The CDR3 contains 17 residues. CDR1 ENHRY and CDR2 SYGVKD come from the germline V gene. Trimming took 0 bases from V and 7 from J; bases not matched to a gene: 6. The CDR3 is CAISESKLAGGDNEQFF. The CDR3 DNA reads as TGTGCCATCAGTGAGTCGAAACTAGCGGGAGGGGATAATGAGCAGTTCTTC.

The V and J genes are TRBV3-1 (or the pseudogene TRBV3-2) and TRBJ1-2; 9 nucleotides match TRBD1. The CDR3 spans 16 residues. V lost 0 bases to trimming and J lost 6 bases; unmatched junction nucleotides: 8. Germline values: CDR1 LGHDT, CDR2 YNNKEL (reference sequence). The CDR3 DNA is TGTGCCAGCAGCCAAGATCTCCTTACAGGGGGCGATGGCTACACCTTC. Its translation is CASSQDLLTGGDGYTF.

This chain uses TRBV6-5 with TRBJ1-3; possibly TRBD1 for D (6 bases). Looked up from germline, CDR1 is MNHEY and CDR2 is SVGAGI. Trimming removed 11 bases at V and 0 bases at J, with 11 bases between. The CDR3 sequence is 13 residues long. The DNA of the CDR3 is TGTGCCGAGGGGGGGACCTCTGGAAACACCATATATTTT. Encoded protein: CAEGGTSGNTIYF.

The J gene is TRBJ2-7, the V gene TRBV5-6, with 8 nucleotides matching TRBD2. Germline V gene sequence: CDR1 SGHDT, CDR2 YYEEEE. The V gene end was trimmed by 0 bases and the J gene end by 2 bases; junction bases not matched to a gene: 13. The CDR3 covers 18 residues. The CDR3 sequence is CASSLEGPSGFLTYEQYF. The CDR3 coding sequence is TGTGCCAGCAGCTTGGAAGGGCCTAGCGGGTTCCTAACCTACGAGCAGTACTTC.

The chain joins TRBV5-4 to TRBJ2-7; D gene unclear. V dropped 0 bases and J dropped 1 base, with 5 bases sitting between them. The CDR3 contains 13 residues. The germline gives CDR1 SGHNT, CDR2 YYREEE (reference sequence). As DNA, the CDR3 is TGTGCCAGCAGCTTGGGCCAGTCCTACGAGCAGTACTTC. It yields the protein CASSLGQSYEQYF.

The chain employs TRBV10-2 and TRBJ2-7; no reliable D call. The germline V gene encodes CDR1 WSHSY and CDR2 SAAADI. V lost 5 bases, J lost 7 bases, and 6 bases lay in between. The CDR3 consists of 10 residues. CDR3 sequence (DNA): TGCGCCAGCAGTTTGAGGGAGCAGTACTTC. Amino acid sequence: CASSLREQYF.

The chain combines TRBV2 with TRBJ2-1, with D perhaps matching TRBD1 (6 bases). Germline values: CDR1 SNHLY, CDR2 FYNNEI. Deletions cut 5 bases from V and 8 bases from J, with 13 bases between. The CDR3 is made up of 13 amino acids. The CDR3 DNA reads as TGTGCCAGCAGTAGGGACCCAGGGGATGAGCAGTTCTTC. It codes for CASSRDPGDEQFF.

The chain combines TRBV29-1 with TRBJ1-1; possible D gene TRBD1, 5 bases. V lost 2 bases and J lost 1, with 11 bases in between. The CDR3 loop spans 14 amino acids. CDR1 and CDR2 from the germline V gene are SQVTM and ANQGSEA. CDR3 DNA: TGCAGCGTTGAAAGTAGGGGCTGGAACACTGAAGCTTTCTTT. It codes for CSVESRGWNTEAFF. The complete variable domain, with remaining parts taken from reference TRBV29-1 and TRBJ1-1, reads SAVISQKPSRDICQRGTSLTIQCQVDSQVTMMFWYRQQPGQSLTLIATANQGSEATYESGFVIDKFPISRPNLTFSTLTVSNMSPEDSSIYLCSVESRGWNTEAFFGQGTRLTVV.

The rearrangement uses TRBV5-4 and TRBJ2-2, with 9 bases that match TRBD1. The ends lost 1 base at V and 7 bases at J; junction bases unmatched: 2. The CDR3 is 14 amino acids. Germline CDR1 reads SGHNT; CDR2 reads YYREEE (reference sequence). The CDR3 region is CASSLTGGSGELFF. In nucleotides, the CDR3 is TGTGCCAGCAGCTTGACAGGGGGCAGCGGGGAGCTGTTTTTT.

The genes are TRBV30 and TRBJ2-7; TRBD1 might be the D (6 bases). Trimming took 8 bases from V and 4 from J, leaving 21 bases between them. CDR1 and CDR2 (germline): GTSNPN, SVGIG (reference sequence). The CDR3 consists of 14 residues. This chain's CDR3 is CALFRDIQTYEQYF. The CDR3 DNA follows: TGTGCCCTCTTCCGGGACATTCAAACATACGAGCAGTACTTC.

This clone was recorded once. J is TRBJ2-7 and V is TRBV3-1 (or the pseudogene TRBV3-2), with 7 bases identical to TRBD2. The CDR3 covers 15 residues. Germline V gene data show CDR1 as LGHDT and CDR2 as YNNKEL (reference sequence). Germline trimming cut 5 bases from V and 1 base from J; bases unmatched to any gene: 8. The CDR3 nucleotides read TGTGCCAGCAGCGGGGGGGACCTTCGGTCCTACGAGCAGTACTTC. Translation gives CASSGGDLRSYEQYF.

The J gene is TRBJ2-7, the V gene TRBV19; TRBD2 matches 14 bases. From germline, CDR1 is LNHDA and CDR2 SQIVND (reference sequence). V dropped 4 bases and J dropped 1; count of bases not matched to a gene: 3. This CDR3 comprises 16 residues. CDR3 sequence: CASSTGTSGSSYEQYF. Written as DNA, the CDR3 is TGTGCCAGTAGTACGGGGACTAGCGGGAGTTCCTACGAGCAGTACTTC.

The chain joins TRBV19 to TRBJ1-3, with D possibly TRBD1 on 6 matching bases. The CDR3 covers 17 residues. Trimming removed 5 bases at V and 0 bases at J, with 17 bases between. The V gene's germline CDR1 is LNHDA and CDR2 SQIVND (reference sequence). The CDR3 nucleotides read TGTGCCAGTAGTCCACTAACAGGGTTTAGCTCTGGAAACACCATATATTTT. This translates into CASSPLTGFSSGNTIYF.

The rearrangement links TRBV5-1 to TRBJ2-1, with 10 bases matching TRBD2. CDR3 size: 16 residues. The V segment lost 4 bases and the J segment 6 bases; nucleotides outside the gene matches: 10. Germline CDR1 SGHRS, CDR2 YFSETQ. CDR3 amino acids: CASSPSGSMGLNEQFF. CDR3 nucleotide sequence: TGCGCCAGCAGCCCTAGCGGGAGTATGGGTCTCAATGAGCAGTTCTTC.

This clone showed up just once. The chain couples TRBV30 to TRBJ1-6; tentative D call: TRBD1 (5 bases). There are 13 residues in the CDR3. The germline V gene encodes CDR1 GTSNPN and CDR2 SVGIG (reference sequence). Trimming pared 3 bases from V and 11 bases from J, leaving 14 bases between. CDR3 nucleotides: TGTGCCTGGAGCCGGACAATTATAGCACCCCTCCACTTT. Protein sequence: CAWSRTIIAPLHF.

This chain links TRBV30 with TRBJ2-1; D unclear. In germline, CDR1 is GTSNPN, CDR2 SVGIG (reference sequence). The CDR3 extends over 14 amino acids. V lost 0 bases and J 7 bases, leaving 13 bases between the germline ends. CDR3 nucleotides: TGTGCCTGGAGTGTACGTCCAGGTGGTAATGAGCAGTTCTTC. This codes for CAWSVRPGGNEQFF.

The gene calls are TRBV4-1 and TRBJ2-2, with 8 bases that match TRBD2. The CDR3 length is 18 residues. CDR1 and CDR2 (germline): MGHRA, YSYEKL. The V and J ends lost 5 bases and 3 bases, in that order; junction bases with no gene match: 14. DNA for the CDR3: TGCGCCAGCAGCGGCAGTCCTCTTAGCGGGGAGTACACCGGGGAGCTGTTTTTT. Residues: CASSGSPLSGEYTGELFF.

The chain recombines TRBV6-2 or TRBV6-3 with TRBJ1-3; D uncertain. Germline CDR1 MNHEY, CDR2 SVGEGT. V was cut by 2 bases and J by 0 bases, with 8 bases left in between. CDR3 size: 15 residues. Here the CDR3 DNA reads TGTGCCAGCAGTTACATACAGAGCTCTGGAAACACCATATATTTT. It encodes CASSYIQSSGNTIYF.

CDR3 loop: CASSWERSSYEQYF. Here the CDR3 DNA reads TGTGCCAGTAGTTGGGAGCGGAGCTCCTACGAGCAGTACTTC. V and J are TRBV19 and TRBJ2-7; weak D call: TRBD2 (5 bases). The ends were cut back, 5 bases at V and 0 bases at J, with 11 bases in the middle. CDR3 length equals 14 residues. The germline gives CDR1 LNHDA, CDR2 SQIVND (reference sequence).

This clone came up once. The V gene is TRBV18, the J gene TRBJ1-6; 9 positions match TRBD1. This CDR3 comprises 14 residues. The V gene's germline CDR1 is KGHSH and CDR2 LQKENI. V was clipped by 3 bases and J by 9 bases; unmatched bases: 3. As DNA, the CDR3 is TGTGCCAGCTCACCGTCGGGACAGGGTTCACCCCTCCACTTT. It is translated as CASSPSGQGSPLHF.

This clone was recorded only once. V and J are TRBV10-3 and TRBJ1-6; 9 nucleotides match TRBD1. Germline values: CDR1 ENHRY, CDR2 SYGVKD. V trimming: 7 bases; J trimming: 7 bases; junction bases outside the gene matches: 5. The CDR3 covers 14 residues. The CDR3: CAITTDRGNSPLHF. CDR3 DNA sequence: TGTGCCATCACAACGGACAGGGGAAATTCACCCCTCCACTTT.

This clone was counted only a few times. The chain is built from TRBV10-2 and TRBJ1-2; D perhaps matches TRBD1 (6 bases). This CDR3 has 12 residues. Trimming stripped 3 bases from V and 4 bases from J, with 6 bases between. Germline-derived CDR1 and CDR2 are WSHSY and SAAADI. The CDR3 region is CASSEQGYGYTF. The DNA for the CDR3 is TGCGCCAGCAGTGAACAGGGCTATGGCTACACCTTC.

The V call is TRBV5-1, the J call TRBJ2-7; D unclear. V was cut by 6 bases and J by 6 bases, with 13 bases left in between. The CDR3 extends over 12 amino acids. The germline V gene encodes CDR1 SGHRS and CDR2 YFSETQ. The DNA for the CDR3 is TGCGCCAGCAACGCTGATAAGCGCGAGCAGTACTTC. Amino acid sequence: CASNADKREQYF.

The chain employs TRBV7-6 and TRBJ1-3; D might be TRBD1 (5 bases). The V gene's germline CDR1 is SGHVS and CDR2 FNYEAQ. The CDR3 runs 17 residues. Trimming shortened V by 5 bases and J by 4 bases, and 21 bases separated the two germline ends. The CDR3, as DNA: TGTGCCAGCAGCCAACCATGGGGGGGGATAACGGGAAACACCATATATTTT. Protein product: CASSQPWGGITGNTIYF.

The J gene is TRBJ2-5, the V gene TRBV6-6; weak D call: TRBD2 (6 bases). The CDR3 consists of 11 residues. Germline V gene data show CDR1 as MNHNY and CDR2 as SVGAGI (reference sequence). Trimming shortened V by 1 base and J by 9 bases, and 6 bases separated the two germline ends. CDR3 loop: CASSYWGAQYF. Here the CDR3 DNA reads TGTGCCAGCAGTTACTGGGGGGCCCAGTACTTC.

The chain is built from TRBV5-1 and TRBJ2-7; 14 bases are shared with TRBD2. The germline V gene has CDR1 SGHRS and CDR2 YFSETQ. This CDR3 spans 16 amino acids. Trimming cost V 3 bases and J 4 bases; bases outside gene matches: 6. For the CDR3, the DNA is TGCGCCAGCAGCTCCGGGACTAGCGGGAGCTGGTACGAGCAGTACTTC. This sequence encodes CASSSGTSGSWYEQYF.

The chain has TRBV6-5 and TRBJ2-7; tentatively, D is TRBD2 (6 bases). Germline-derived CDR1 and CDR2 are MNHEY and SVGAGI. V was clipped by 2 bases and J by 2 bases, with 13 bases between them. The CDR3 has 15 amino acids. In DNA, the CDR3 is TGTGCCAGCAGTTACGGGCAGGGAGGCGCCTACGAGCAGTACTTC. Encoded protein: CASSYGQGGAYEQYF.

The V gene is TRBV10-3, the J gene TRBJ2-3, with TRBD1 identical over 7 bases. CDR1 ENHRY and CDR2 SYGVKD come from the germline V gene. This CDR3 is built from 17 residues. J lost 1 base, V lost 6 bases, and 13 bases had no gene match. CDR3 sequence: CAISPGQTQPGTDTQYF. CDR3 DNA: TGTGCCATCAGCCCGGGACAGACCCAGCCTGGCACAGATACGCAGTATTTT.